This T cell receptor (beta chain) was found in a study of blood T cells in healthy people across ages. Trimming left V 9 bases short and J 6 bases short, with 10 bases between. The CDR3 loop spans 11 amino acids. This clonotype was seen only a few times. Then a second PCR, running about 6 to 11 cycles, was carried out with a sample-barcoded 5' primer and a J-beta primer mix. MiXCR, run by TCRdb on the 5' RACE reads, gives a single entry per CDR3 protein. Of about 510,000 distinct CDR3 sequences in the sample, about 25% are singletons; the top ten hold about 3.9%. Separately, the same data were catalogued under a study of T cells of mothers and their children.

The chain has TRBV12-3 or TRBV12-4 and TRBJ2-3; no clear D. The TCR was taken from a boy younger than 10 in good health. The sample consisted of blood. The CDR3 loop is CASQSMDTQYF. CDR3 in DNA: TGTGCCAGTCAGAGTATGGATACGCAGTATTTT.